This entry features one T cell receptor (beta chain) sequence. Its antigen remains unidentified. TCRdb re-derived calls from the 5' RACE reads in MiXCR, one entry per CDR3 protein. The sample has 450,000 or so distinct CDR3 sequences, 25% seen once. The data originate from a study of T-cell memory formation after mild COVID-19. Whole-study context: For the most part, TCR clusters were specific to one donor. Regarding the study as a whole: Some clones that responded were present in memory (sampled pre-infection), which suggests cross-reactive memory joined.

Specimen: PBMCs or a T cell subset sorted from them (not recorded which). The clonotype was recovered from an adult woman who had mild COVID-19 (a few samples of this study predate the infection). Cell type and time point are not known.

CDR3 nucleotides: TGTGCCAGCACCGCCGACAGGCGGGCTTTCTTT. This encodes CASTADRRAFF. The chain uses TRBV12-3 or TRBV12-4 and TRBJ1-1, with D tentatively TRBD1 (6 bases). The ends were cut back, 7 bases at V and 11 bases at J, with 14 bases in the middle. CDR3 length: 11 residues.